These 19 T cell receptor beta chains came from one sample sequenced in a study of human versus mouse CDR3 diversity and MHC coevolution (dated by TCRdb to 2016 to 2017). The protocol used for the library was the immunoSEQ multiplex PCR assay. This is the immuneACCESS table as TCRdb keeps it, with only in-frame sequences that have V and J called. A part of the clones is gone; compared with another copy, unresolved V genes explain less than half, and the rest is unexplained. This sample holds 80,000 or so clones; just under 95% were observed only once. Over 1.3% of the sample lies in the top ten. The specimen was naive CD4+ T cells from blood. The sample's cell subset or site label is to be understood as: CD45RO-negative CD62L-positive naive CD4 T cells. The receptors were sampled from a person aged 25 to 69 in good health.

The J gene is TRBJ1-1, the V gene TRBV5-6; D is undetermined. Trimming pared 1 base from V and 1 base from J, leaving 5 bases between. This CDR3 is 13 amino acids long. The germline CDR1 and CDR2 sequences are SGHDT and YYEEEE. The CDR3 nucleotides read TGTGCCAGCAGCTTGACTAGGAACACTGAAGCTTTCTTT. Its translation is CASSLTRNTEAFF.

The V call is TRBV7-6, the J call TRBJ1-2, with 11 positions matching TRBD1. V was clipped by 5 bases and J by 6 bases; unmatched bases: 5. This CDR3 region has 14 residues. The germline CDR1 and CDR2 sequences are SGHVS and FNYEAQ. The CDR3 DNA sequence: TGTGCCAGCAGCCCCGGGACAGGGGGACATGGCTACACCTTC. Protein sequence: CASSPGTGGHGYTF.

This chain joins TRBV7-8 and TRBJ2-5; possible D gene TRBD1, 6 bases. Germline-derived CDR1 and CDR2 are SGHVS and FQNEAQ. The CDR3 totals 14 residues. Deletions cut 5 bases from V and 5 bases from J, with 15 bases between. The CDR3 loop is CASSAAGARETQYF. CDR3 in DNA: TGTGCCAGCAGCGCAGCAGGGGCGCGGGAGACCCAGTACTTC.

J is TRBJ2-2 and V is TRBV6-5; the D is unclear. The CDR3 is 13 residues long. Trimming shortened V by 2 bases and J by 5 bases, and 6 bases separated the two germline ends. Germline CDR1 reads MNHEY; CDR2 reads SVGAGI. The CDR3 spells CASSYVRTGELFF. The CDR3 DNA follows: TGTGCCAGCAGTTACGTGCGGACCGGGGAGCTGTTTTTT.

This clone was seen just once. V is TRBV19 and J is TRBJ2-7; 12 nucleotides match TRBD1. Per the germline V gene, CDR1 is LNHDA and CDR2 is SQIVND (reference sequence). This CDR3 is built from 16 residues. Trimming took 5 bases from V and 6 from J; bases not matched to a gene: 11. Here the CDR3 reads CASSSRGGTGGFEQYF. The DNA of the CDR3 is TGTGCCAGTAGTTCGCGGGGAGGGACAGGGGGCTTCGAGCAGTACTTC.

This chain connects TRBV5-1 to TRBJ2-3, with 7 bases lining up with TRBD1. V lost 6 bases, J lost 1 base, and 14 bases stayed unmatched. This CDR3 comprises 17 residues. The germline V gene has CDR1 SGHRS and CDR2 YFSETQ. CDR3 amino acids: CASTSRGPGMGTDTQYF. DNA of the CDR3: TGCGCCAGCACCTCGAGGGGGCCAGGGATGGGCACAGATACGCAGTATTTT.

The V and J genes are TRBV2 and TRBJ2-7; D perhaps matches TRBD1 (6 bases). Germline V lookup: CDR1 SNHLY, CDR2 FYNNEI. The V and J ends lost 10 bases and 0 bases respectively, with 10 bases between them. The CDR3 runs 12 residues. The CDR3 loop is CATYRVSYEQYF. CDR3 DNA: TGTGCCACTTACAGGGTCTCCTACGAGCAGTACTTC. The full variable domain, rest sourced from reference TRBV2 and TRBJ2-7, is EPEVTQTPSHQVTQMGQEVILRCVPISNHLYFYWYRQILGQKVEFLVSFYNNEISEKSEIFDDQFSVERPDGSNFTLKIRSTKLEDSAMYFCATYRVSYEQYFGPGTRLTVT.

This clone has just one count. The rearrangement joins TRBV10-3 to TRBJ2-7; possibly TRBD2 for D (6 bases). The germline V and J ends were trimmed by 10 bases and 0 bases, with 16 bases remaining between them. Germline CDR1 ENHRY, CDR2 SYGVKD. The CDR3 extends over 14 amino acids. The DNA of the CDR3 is TGTGCCACCTGGCGGGGCGGAAGCTCCTACGAGCAGTACTTC. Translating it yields CATWRGGSSYEQYF.

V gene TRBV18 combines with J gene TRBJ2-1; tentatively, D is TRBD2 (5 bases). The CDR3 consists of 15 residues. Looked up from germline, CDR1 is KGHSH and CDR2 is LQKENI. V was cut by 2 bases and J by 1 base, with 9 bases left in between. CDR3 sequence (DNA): TGTGCCAGCTCACCAATCGAGGGATCCTACAATGAGCAGTTCTTC. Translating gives CASSPIEGSYNEQFF.

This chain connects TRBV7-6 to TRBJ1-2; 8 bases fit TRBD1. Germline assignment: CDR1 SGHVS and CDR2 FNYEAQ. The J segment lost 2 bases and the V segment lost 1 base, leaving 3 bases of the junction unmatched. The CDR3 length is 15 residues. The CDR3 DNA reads TGTGCCAGCAGCTTAGTTGGACAGGGAAACTATGGCTACACCTTC. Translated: CASSLVGQGNYGYTF.

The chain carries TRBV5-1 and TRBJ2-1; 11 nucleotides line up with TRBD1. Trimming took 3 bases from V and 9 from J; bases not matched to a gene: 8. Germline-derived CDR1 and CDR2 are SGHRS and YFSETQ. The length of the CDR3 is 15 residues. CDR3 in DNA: TGCGCCAGCAGCTCCCTCGGGACAGGGGGGGGTGAGCAGTTCTTC. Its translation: CASSSLGTGGGEQFF.

CDR3 region: CASSPHRDYEQFF. CDR3 nucleotides: TGTGCCAGCTCACCGCACCGGGACTACGAGCAGTTCTTC. V usage is TRBV18 and J usage is TRBJ2-1; 7 positions agree with TRBD2. The CDR3 consists of 13 residues. Germline loops: CDR1 KGHSH, CDR2 LQKENI. J lost 10 bases, V lost 3 bases, and 6 bases had no gene match.

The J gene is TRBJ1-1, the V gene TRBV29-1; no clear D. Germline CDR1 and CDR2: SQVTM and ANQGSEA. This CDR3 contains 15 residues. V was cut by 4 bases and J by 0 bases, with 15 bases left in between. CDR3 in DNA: TGCAGCGTTGCGCGGGGATCCAATTTGAACACTGAAGCTTTCTTT. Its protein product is CSVARGSNLNTEAFF.

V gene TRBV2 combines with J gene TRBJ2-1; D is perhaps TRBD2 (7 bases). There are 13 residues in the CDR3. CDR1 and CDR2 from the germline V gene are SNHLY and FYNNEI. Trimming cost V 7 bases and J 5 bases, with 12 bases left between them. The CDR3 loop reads CASMAGANNEQFF. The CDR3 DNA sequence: TGTGCCAGCATGGCGGGGGCCAACAATGAGCAGTTCTTC.

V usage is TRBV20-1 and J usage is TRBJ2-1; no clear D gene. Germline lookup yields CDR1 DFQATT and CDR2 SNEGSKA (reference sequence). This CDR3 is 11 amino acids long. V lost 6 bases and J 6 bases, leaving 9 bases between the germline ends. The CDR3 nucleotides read TGCAGTGCCTGGGCCTTCAATGAGCAGTTCTTC. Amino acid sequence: CSAWAFNEQFF.

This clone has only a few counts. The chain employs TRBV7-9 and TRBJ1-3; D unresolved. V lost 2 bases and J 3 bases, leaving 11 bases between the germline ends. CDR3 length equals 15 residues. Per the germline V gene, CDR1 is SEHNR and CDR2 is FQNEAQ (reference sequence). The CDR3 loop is CASSLLSVVGNTIYF. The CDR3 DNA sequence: TGTGCCAGCAGCTTACTCTCGGTGGTTGGAAACACCATATATTTT.

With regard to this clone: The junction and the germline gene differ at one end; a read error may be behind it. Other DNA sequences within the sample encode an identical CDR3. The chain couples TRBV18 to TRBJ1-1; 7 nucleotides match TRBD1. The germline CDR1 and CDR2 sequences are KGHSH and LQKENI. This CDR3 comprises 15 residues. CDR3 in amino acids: CASSPRGWLGTEAFF. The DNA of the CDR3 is TGTGCCAGCTCACCCAGGGGGTGGCTGGGGACTGAGGCTTTCTTT.

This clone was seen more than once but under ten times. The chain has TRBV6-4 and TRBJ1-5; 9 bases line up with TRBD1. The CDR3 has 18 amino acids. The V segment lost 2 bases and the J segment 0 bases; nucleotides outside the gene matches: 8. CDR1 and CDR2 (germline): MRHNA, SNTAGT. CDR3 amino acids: CASSDHRDRVLSNQPQHF. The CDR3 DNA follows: TGTGCCAGCAGTGACCACCGGGACAGGGTCCTTAGCAATCAGCCCCAGCATTTT.

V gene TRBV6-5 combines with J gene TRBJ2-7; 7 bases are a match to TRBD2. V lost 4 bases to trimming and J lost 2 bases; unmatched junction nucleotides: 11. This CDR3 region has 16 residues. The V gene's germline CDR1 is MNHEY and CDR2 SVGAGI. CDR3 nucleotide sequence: TGTGCCAGCAGTTCCCATGTTACGGGGGGAGCCTACGAGCAGTACTTC. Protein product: CASSSHVTGGAYEQYF.